The T cell receptor (beta chain) described here comes from a study of blood T cell repertoires in COVID-19. With 8 bases clipped from V and 6 bases from J, the junction kept 6 bases outside the gene matches. This CDR3 is 13 amino acids long. Germline V gene data show CDR1 as MNHEY and CDR2 as SVGAGI. TCRdb's copy holds only in-frame clones and misses some; the assay was immunoSEQ multiplex PCR. The sample holds 150,000 to 200,000 clones, approximately 83% seen once. The sequence was collected from an older woman who had recovered from COVID-19. The sequenced sample was PBMCs or T cells enriched from blood (not recorded which). J is TRBJ2-5 and V is TRBV6-5; TRBD2 matches at 10 bases. This chain's CDR3 is CASLAGVTKTQYF. For the CDR3, the DNA is TGTGCCAGCCTAGCGGGGGTTACGAAGACCCAGTACTTC.